This TCR beta chain was profiled in a study of control samples from healthy donors and cancer patients. The method was immunoSEQ multiplex PCR; TCRdb's version includes in-frame clones alone and lacks a portion of them. The sample lists tens of thousands of clones, about 94% occurring once. The V end lost 2 bases, the J end lost 2 bases, and 6 bases lay between the germline ends. This CDR3 is 13 amino acids long. Germline V gene data show CDR1 as SGHTA and CDR2 as FQGTGA. This receptor was identified in a woman between 50 and 59 years old in good health. The sequenced material came from blood. This chain uses TRBV7-3 with TRBJ2-5; D is ambiguous. For the CDR3, the DNA is TGTGCCAGCAGCTTAGGGCGGCAAGAGACCCAGTACTTC. This sequence encodes CASSLGRQETQYF.